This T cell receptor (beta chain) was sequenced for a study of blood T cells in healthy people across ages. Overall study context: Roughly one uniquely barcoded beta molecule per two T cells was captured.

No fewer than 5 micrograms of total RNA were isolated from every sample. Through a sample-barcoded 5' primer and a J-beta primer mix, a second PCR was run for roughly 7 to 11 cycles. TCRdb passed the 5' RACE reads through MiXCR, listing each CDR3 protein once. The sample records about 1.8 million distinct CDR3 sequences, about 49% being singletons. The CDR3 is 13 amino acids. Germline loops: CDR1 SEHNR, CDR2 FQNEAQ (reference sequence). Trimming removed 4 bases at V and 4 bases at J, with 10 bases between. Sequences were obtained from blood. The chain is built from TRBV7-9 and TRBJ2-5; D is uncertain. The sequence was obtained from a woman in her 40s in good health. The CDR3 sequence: CASSSRLRETQYF. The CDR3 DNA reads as TGTGCCAGCAGCTCCCGCCTCAGAGAGACCCAGTACTTC.